Each of the 30 T cell receptor beta chains below was sequenced from the same sample in a study of vaccination effects on CD4 cells after COVID-19. These receptors' targets are unknown. Before sequencing took place, the ViraFEST assay used viral peptide pools to expand antigen-specific CD4+ T cells. The culture ran for approximately 11 days before CD4+ T cells were isolated. The assay was immunoSEQ multiplex PCR, and TCRdb's table has in-frame clones only and misses some. The top ten clones hold 25% to 30% of a sample with about 31,000 clones, approximately 68% of them seen once. The sample consisted of CD4+ T cells from PBMCs cultured with HCoV-229E spike peptides, taken before COVID-19 vaccination. All receptors derive from a human donor who received a COVID-19 vaccine.

This clone was observed a few times. The rearrangement uses TRBV5-5 and TRBJ1-2; 7 bases map to TRBD1. The V gene's germline CDR1 is SGHKS and CDR2 YYEKEE (reference sequence). V lost 4 bases, J lost 7 bases, and 7 bases stayed unmatched. This CDR3 spans 13 amino acids. The DNA of the CDR3 is TGTGCCAGCAGCCGACAGGGAGGGACTGGCTACACCTTC. The encoded protein is CASSRQGGTGYTF. The full variable domain, rest sourced from reference TRBV5-5 and TRBJ1-2, is DAGVTQSPTHLIKTRGQQVTLRCSPISGHKSVSWYQQVLGQGPQFIFQYYEKEERGRGNFPDRFSARQFPNYSSELNVNALLLGDSALYLCASSRQGGTGYTFGSGTRLTVV.

This sequence joins TRBV18 and TRBJ1-3; D unclear. Germline assignment: CDR1 KGHSH and CDR2 LQKENI. Deletions cut 0 bases from V and 0 bases from J, with 9 bases between. The CDR3 sequence is 16 residues long. The chain's CDR3 is CASSPPNRISGNTIYF. CDR3 sequence (DNA): TGTGCCAGCTCACCACCGAATAGGATCTCTGGAAACACCATATATTTT.

The genes are TRBV7-2 and TRBJ1-5; D is unresolved. This CDR3 has 15 amino acids. Per the germline V gene, CDR1 is SGHTA and CDR2 is FQGNSA. The V gene lost 5 bases and the J gene lost 1 base, with 12 bases spanning the gap. The CDR3 region has the DNA TGTGCCAGCAGCCTAGGGATCAGGAGCAATCAGCCCCAGCATTTT. Its translation is CASSLGIRSNQPQHF.

This rearrangement joins TRBV19 to TRBJ1-2; D may be TRBD1 (6 bases). CDR3 length: 16 amino acids. Germline CDR1 reads LNHDA; CDR2 reads SQIVND (reference sequence). V shed 4 bases and J shed 8 bases, with 23 bases lying between them. The CDR3 DNA sequence: TGTGCCAGTAGTACCGGACAGCCGGGGGTTGAGGGAGGCTACACCTTC. Encoded protein: CASSTGQPGVEGGYTF. The full variable domain, its missing parts supplied by reference TRBV19 and TRBJ1-2, is DGGITQSPKYLFRKEGQNVTLSCEQNLNHDAMYWYRQDPGQGLRLIYYSQIVNDFQKGDIAEGYSVSREKKESFPLTVTSAQKNPTAFYLCASSTGQPGVEGGYTFGSGTRLTVV.

CDR3 region: CAISGGARTGEDGYTF. The CDR3, as DNA: TGTGCCATCAGTGGAGGGGCGCGGACAGGGGAGGATGGCTACACCTTC. The chain recombines TRBV10-3 with TRBJ1-2, with TRBD1 matching over 9 bases. The germline V gene encodes CDR1 ENHRY and CDR2 SYGVKD. CDR3 length: 16 amino acids. V trimming: 4 bases; J trimming: 6 bases; junction bases outside the gene matches: 12.

The V and J genes are TRBV30 and TRBJ1-2; D not certain. Germline values: CDR1 GTSNPN, CDR2 SVGIG (reference sequence). The CDR3 has 13 residues. Deletions cut 0 bases from V and 3 bases from J, with 8 bases between. This CDR3 is CAWSVDQYYGYTF. The CDR3 nucleotides read TGTGCCTGGAGTGTAGACCAGTACTATGGCTACACCTTC.

This clone was seen just once. This chain joins TRBV6-5 and TRBJ1-4; possibly TRBD1 for D (5 bases). V was trimmed by 2 bases and J by 8 bases, leaving 9 bases between them. Germline assignment: CDR1 MNHEY and CDR2 SVGAGI. The CDR3 has 13 amino acids. CDR3 in amino acids: CASSYLGREKLFF. The CDR3 region has the DNA TGTGCCAGCAGTTACCTGGGGCGGGAAAAACTGTTTTTT.

This clone has a single count. The chain has TRBV7-2 and TRBJ1-1; a weak D match, TRBD1 (6 bases). Germline V gives CDR1 SGHTA, CDR2 FQGNSA. Trimming pared 0 bases from V and 3 bases from J, leaving 14 bases between. The CDR3 covers 16 residues. CDR3 in DNA: TGTGCCAGCAGCTTAGCGTATGGGGGGCTGCACACTGAAGCTTTCTTT. Protein: CASSLAYGGLHTEAFF. Together with reference TRBV7-2 and TRBJ1-1, the CDR3 gives the full variable domain: GAGVSQSPSNKVTEKGKDVELRCDPISGHTALYWYRQSLGQGLEFLIYFQGNSAPDKSGLPSDRFSAERTGGSVSTLTIQRTQQEDSAVYLCASSLAYGGLHTEAFFGQGTRLTVV.

This clone was recorded a few times. This sequence joins TRBV6-6 and TRBJ2-1; D perhaps matches TRBD1 (6 bases). Germline loops: CDR1 MNHNY, CDR2 SVGAGI (reference sequence). Trimming stripped 6 bases from V and 9 bases from J, with 12 bases between. This CDR3 is 12 amino acids long. CDR3 nucleotides: TGTGCCAGCAGCATGACCAGGGGTGAGCAGTTCTTC. It translates to CASSMTRGEQFF.

V gene TRBV28 combines with J gene TRBJ1-2, with D possibly being TRBD1 (6 bases). Germline CDR1 is MDHEN and CDR2 is SYDVKM. Trimming took 6 bases from V and 0 from J, leaving 11 bases between them. CDR3 length: 14 residues. The CDR3 spells CASSPDSPNYGYTF. The CDR3 DNA sequence: TGTGCCAGCAGCCCGGACAGTCCTAACTATGGCTACACCTTC.

This clone was picked up one time. This chain joins TRBV7-2 and TRBJ1-2; 7 positions agree with TRBD1. This CDR3 has 14 residues. CDR1 SGHTA and CDR2 FQGNSA come from the germline V gene. V shed 7 bases, J shed 0 bases, and the junction held 5 bases outside the gene matches. In DNA, the CDR3 is TGTGCCAGCACCGGGACAGTCTCTAACTATGGCTACACCTTC. Translating it yields CASTGTVSNYGYTF.

The chain couples TRBV19 to TRBJ1-2; no definite D call. Germline assignment: CDR1 LNHDA and CDR2 SQIVND (reference sequence). V lost 5 bases to trimming and J lost 8 bases, with 12 bases between them. The CDR3 has 12 residues. DNA of the CDR3: TGTGCCAGTAGTGGCCGATCGATGGGCTACACCTTC. It is translated as CASSGRSMGYTF.

The V call is TRBV18, the J call TRBJ2-5, with D perhaps TRBD2 (5 bases). CDR3 length: 15 residues. The V gene's germline CDR1 is KGHSH and CDR2 LQKENI. Trimming took 4 bases from V and 7 from J, leaving 19 bases between them. The CDR3, as DNA: TGTGCCAGCTCACTATCTGAAGGGCTAGCATGGACCCAGTACTTC. Protein sequence: CASSLSEGLAWTQYF.

The chain is built from TRBV10-3 and TRBJ1-1; D is perhaps TRBD1 (6 bases). The CDR3 consists of 15 residues. Germline V CDR1 and CDR2: ENHRY, SYGVKD. V lost 6 bases to trimming and J lost 0 bases, with 14 bases between them. The CDR3 DNA sequence: TGTGCCATCAGGATACAGGGTTCCATGAACACTGAAGCTTTCTTT. Amino acid sequence: CAIRIQGSMNTEAFF.

This clone was detected a few times. This chain connects TRBV28 to TRBJ1-1; 8 bases are a match to TRBD1. Germline V gene data show CDR1 as MDHEN and CDR2 as SYDVKM. The CDR3 is 13 amino acids. V lost 2 bases and J lost 5; bases outside the gene matches: 1. CDR3: CASSLTGGTEAFF. The CDR3 DNA is TGTGCCAGCAGTTTAACAGGGGGGACTGAAGCTTTCTTT.

J is TRBJ2-2 and V is TRBV28; D gene uncertain. The germline V gene has CDR1 MDHEN and CDR2 SYDVKM. There are 15 residues in the CDR3. V lost 8 bases and J 0 bases, leaving 13 bases between the germline ends. CDR3 region: CASGRLQSNTGELFF. CDR3 in DNA: TGTGCCAGCGGGCGCTTGCAATCGAACACCGGGGAGCTGTTTTTT.

V usage is TRBV5-1 and J usage is TRBJ2-6; no reliable D call. This CDR3 comprises 15 residues. V lost 0 bases and J lost 2, with 6 bases in between. The germline CDR1 and CDR2 sequences are SGHRS and YFSETQ. The CDR3 loop reads CASSLAGAGANVLTF. The DNA for the CDR3 is TGCGCCAGCAGCTTGGCTGGTGCTGGGGCCAACGTCCTGACTTTC.

The chain is built from TRBV7-9 and TRBJ1-6; the match to TRBD1 covers 7 bases. V shed 4 bases, J shed 7 bases, and the junction held 7 bases outside the gene matches. Looked up from germline, CDR1 is SEHNR and CDR2 is FQNEAQ (reference sequence). The CDR3 is 15 amino acids. The CDR3 DNA reads as TGTGCCAGCAGCTCTAGCGGGACAGTGAATTCACCCCTCCACTTT. Its protein product is CASSSSGTVNSPLHF.

The gene calls are TRBV9 and TRBJ1-2; 7 bases match TRBD1. Germline V lookup: CDR1 SGDLS, CDR2 YYNGEE. J was trimmed by 4 bases and V by 3 bases; bases with no gene match: 6. This CDR3 contains 14 residues. The CDR3 loop is CASSADRTPYGYTF. CDR3 nucleotides: TGTGCCAGCAGCGCGGACAGGACTCCCTATGGCTACACCTTC.

The chain joins TRBV27 to TRBJ2-1, with 7 nucleotides matching TRBD2. The germline CDR1 and CDR2 sequences are MNHEY and SMNVEV (reference sequence). Losses at the gene ends were 5 bases for V and 0 bases for J; bases not matched to a gene: 16. CDR3 length: 19 residues. The chain's CDR3 is CASSLRPRLGLGSYNEQFF. As DNA, the CDR3 is TGTGCCAGCAGTCTGCGTCCGCGGTTAGGACTAGGCTCCTACAATGAGCAGTTCTTC.

The gene calls are TRBV21-1 and TRBJ1-2. TRBV21-1 is a recognized pseudogene. This CDR3 contains 19 residues. CDR3 protein: CASSKPPVYGTGILGGYTF. CDR3 in DNA: TGTGCCAGCAGCAAGCCCCCGGTTTACGGGACCGGCATATTAGGGGGCTACACCTTC.

V is TRBV18 and J is TRBJ2-5; perhaps TRBD2 as D (7 bases). CDR1 is KGHSH and CDR2 is LQKENI in the germline V gene. The CDR3 has 12 amino acids. Trimming pared 2 bases from V and 7 bases from J, leaving 8 bases between. The CDR3 is CASSPGGATQYF. CDR3 DNA: TGTGCCAGCTCACCAGGGGGGGCGACCCAGTACTTC.

The chain couples TRBV18 to TRBJ1-4, with no clear D. Deletions cut 5 bases from V and 0 bases from J, with 13 bases between. The CDR3 totals 16 residues. The germline V gene encodes CDR1 KGHSH and CDR2 LQKENI. The CDR3 DNA follows: TGTGCCAGCTCAAAGGAACCGCCGTCAACTAATGAAAAACTGTTTTTT. It yields the protein CASSKEPPSTNEKLFF.

The genes are TRBV4-2 and TRBJ2-1; 7 bases are a match to TRBD1. The junction had 4 bases not matched to a gene; V was cut back by 0 bases and J by 8 bases. CDR3 length: 14 residues. Germline CDR1 LGHNA, CDR2 YNFKEQ. The CDR3 DNA sequence: TGTGCCAGCAGCCAAGAGCCCACAGGGGATGAGCAGTTCTTC. Protein sequence: CASSQEPTGDEQFF.

The CDR3: CASSRMDRSYEQYF. Here the CDR3 DNA reads TGTGCCAGCAGCCGTATGGACAGGTCCTACGAGCAGTACTTC. This chain joins TRBV3-1 (or the pseudogene TRBV3-2) and TRBJ2-7; the match to TRBD1 covers 7 bases. Germline V gives CDR1 LGHDT, CDR2 YNNKEL (reference sequence). The V gene end was trimmed by 4 bases and the J gene end by 1 base; junction bases not matched to a gene: 4. The CDR3 is made up of 14 amino acids.

The J gene is TRBJ2-7, the V gene TRBV18; no clear D. The CDR3 spans 13 residues. Germline CDR1 is KGHSH and CDR2 is LQKENI. The V gene lost 3 bases and the J gene lost 2 bases, with 8 bases spanning the gap. CDR3 region: CASSPASPYEQYF. The DNA for the CDR3 is TGTGCCAGCTCACCGGCCAGTCCCTACGAGCAGTACTTC.

This chain links TRBV27 with TRBJ1-6; D not certain. Germline V lookup: CDR1 MNHEY, CDR2 SMNVEV (reference sequence). Trimming pared 5 bases from V and 7 bases from J, leaving 21 bases between. The CDR3 totals 17 residues. The CDR3 here is CASSPPRSRARNSPLHF. CDR3 bases: TGTGCCAGCAGTCCCCCGCGTTCAAGGGCCAGGAATTCACCCCTCCACTTT.

The chain joins TRBV5-4 to TRBJ1-2; 10 positions agree with TRBD1. The V gene's germline CDR1 is SGHNT and CDR2 YYREEE (reference sequence). The CDR3 loop spans 13 amino acids. V gave up 4 bases and J gave up 14 bases; unmatched junction bases: 11. CDR3 in DNA: TGTGCCAGCAGCACCCCGGGACAGGGGTTAGGAACCTTC. As protein: CASSTPGQGLGTF.

This chain uses TRBV7-9 with TRBJ1-3; D possibly corresponds to TRBD1 (6 bases). CDR3 size: 17 residues. The germline V gene encodes CDR1 SEHNR and CDR2 FQNEAQ (reference sequence). Between the trimmed V and J ends, which lost 3 bases and 2 bases, there was a span of 17 bases. The CDR3: CASSLRATGGPGNTIYF. For the CDR3, the DNA is TGTGCCAGCAGCTTGAGGGCGACAGGCGGCCCTGGAAACACCATATATTTT.

The chain is built from TRBV5-5 and TRBJ2-3, with TRBD2 matching 9 bases. The CDR3 totals 15 residues. Trimming cost V 7 bases and J 1 base; bases outside gene matches: 7. CDR1 and CDR2 from the germline V gene are SGHKS and YYEKEE (reference sequence). CDR3 amino acids: CASALTSGRTDTQYF. The CDR3 DNA reads TGTGCCAGCGCCCTGACTAGCGGCCGCACAGATACGCAGTATTTT. Full variable domain (missing parts from reference TRBV5-5 and TRBJ2-3): DAGVTQSPTHLIKTRGQQVTLRCSPISGHKSVSWYQQVLGQGPQFIFQYYEKEERGRGNFPDRFSARQFPNYSSELNVNALLLGDSALYLCASALTSGRTDTQYFGPGTRLTVL.